Below, one T cell receptor beta chain is given with its context. The ends were cut back, 4 bases at V and 0 bases at J, with 9 bases in the middle. The germline V gene has CDR1 MGHRA and CDR2 YSYEKL. The CDR3 has 14 residues. The data belong to a study of cytomegalovirus exposure and HLA in healthy donors. The assay was immunoSEQ multiplex PCR, and TCRdb's table has in-frame clones only and misses some. The sample holds 150,000 to 200,000 clones, around 89% seen once. The chain recombines TRBV4-1 with TRBJ1-2, with D maybe TRBD1 (5 bases). The sample consisted of PBMCs. This sequence was found in a man in his late teens or twenties in good health and CMV-seronegative. CDR3 bases: TGCGCCAGCAGCCCACGGGGGGCTAACTATGGCTACACCTTC. Its translation: CASSPRGANYGYTF.